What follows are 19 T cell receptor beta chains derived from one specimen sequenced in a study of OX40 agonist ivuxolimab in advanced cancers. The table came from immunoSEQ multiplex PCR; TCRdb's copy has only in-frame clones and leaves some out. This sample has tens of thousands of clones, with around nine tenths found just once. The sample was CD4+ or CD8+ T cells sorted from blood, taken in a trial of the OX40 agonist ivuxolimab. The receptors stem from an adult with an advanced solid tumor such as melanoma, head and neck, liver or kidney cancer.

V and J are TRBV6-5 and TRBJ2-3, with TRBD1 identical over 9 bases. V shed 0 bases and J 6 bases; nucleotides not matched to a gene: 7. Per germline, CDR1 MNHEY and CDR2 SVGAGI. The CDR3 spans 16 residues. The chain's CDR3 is CASSYSQGQGWDTQYF. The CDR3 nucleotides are TGTGCCAGCAGTTACTCCCAAGGACAGGGGTGGGATACGCAGTATTTT.

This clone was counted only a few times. DNA for the CDR3: TGTGCCAGCAGTACCCGCACAGATACGCAGTATTTT. It yields the protein CASSTRTDTQYF. The chain carries TRBV27 and TRBJ2-3; D unclear. From germline, CDR1 is MNHEY and CDR2 SMNVEV (reference sequence). Trimming left V 5 bases short and J 1 base short, with 4 bases between. The CDR3 length is 12 residues.

CDR3 sequence reads: CASRKTGGTNEKLFF. In nucleotides, the CDR3 is TGTGCCAGCAGAAAAACAGGGGGCACTAATGAAAAACTGTTTTTT. The genes are TRBV14 and TRBJ1-4; 9 bases are shared with TRBD1. CDR1 and CDR2 (germline): SGHDN, FVKESK. Unmatched junction bases numbered 4, after V lost 6 bases and J lost 2 bases. This CDR3 comprises 15 residues.

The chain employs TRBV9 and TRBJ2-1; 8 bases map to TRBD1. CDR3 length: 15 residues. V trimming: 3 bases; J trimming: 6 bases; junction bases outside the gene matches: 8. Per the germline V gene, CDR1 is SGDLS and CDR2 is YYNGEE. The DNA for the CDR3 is TGTGCCAGCAGCGGGACAGGGTTTAGGCTCAATGAGCAGTTCTTC. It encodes CASSGTGFRLNEQFF. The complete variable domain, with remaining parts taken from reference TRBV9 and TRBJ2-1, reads DSGVTQTPKHLITATGQRVTLRCSPRSGDLSVYWYQQSLDQGLQFLIQYYNGEERAKGNILERFSAQQFPDLHSELNLSSLELGDSALYFCASSGTGFRLNEQFFGPGTRLTVL.

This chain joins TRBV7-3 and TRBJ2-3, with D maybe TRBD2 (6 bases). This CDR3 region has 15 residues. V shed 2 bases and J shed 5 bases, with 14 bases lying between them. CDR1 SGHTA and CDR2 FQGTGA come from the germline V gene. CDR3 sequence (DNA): TGTGCCAGCAGCTTAGGAGGGGTTCTGCAAGATACGCAGTATTTT. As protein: CASSLGGVLQDTQYF.

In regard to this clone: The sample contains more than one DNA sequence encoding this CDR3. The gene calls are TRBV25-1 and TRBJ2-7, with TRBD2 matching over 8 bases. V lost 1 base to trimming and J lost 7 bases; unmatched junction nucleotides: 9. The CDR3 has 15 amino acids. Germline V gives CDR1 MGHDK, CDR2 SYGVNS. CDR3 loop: CASSEFGGGREEQYF. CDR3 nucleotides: TGTGCCAGCAGTGAATTCGGGGGGGGGCGGGAAGAGCAGTACTTC.

The CDR3 nucleotides read TGTGCCACCAGCAGAGGGACAGATAACACCGGGGAGCTGTTTTTT. This gives the protein CATSRGTDNTGELFF. The chain has TRBV15 and TRBJ2-2; the D gene is possibly TRBD1 (6 bases). Trimming removed 1 base from V and 2 bases from J, with 8 bases in between. The CDR3 extends over 15 amino acids. CDR1 is LNHNV, CDR2 YYDKDF, per germline (reference sequence).

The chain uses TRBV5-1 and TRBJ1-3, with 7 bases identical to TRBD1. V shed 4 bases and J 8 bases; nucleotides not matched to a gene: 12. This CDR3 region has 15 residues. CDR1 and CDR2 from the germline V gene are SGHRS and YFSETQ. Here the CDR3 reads CASSPRETGLDTIYF. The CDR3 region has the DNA TGCGCCAGCAGCCCAAGGGAGACAGGGTTGGACACCATATATTTT. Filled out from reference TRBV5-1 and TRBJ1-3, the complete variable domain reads KAGVTQTPRYLIKTRGQQVTLSCSPISGHRSVSWYQQTPGQGLQFLFEYFSETQRNKGNFPGRFSGRQFSNSRSEMNVSTLELGDSALYLCASSPRETGLDTIYFGEGSWLTVV.

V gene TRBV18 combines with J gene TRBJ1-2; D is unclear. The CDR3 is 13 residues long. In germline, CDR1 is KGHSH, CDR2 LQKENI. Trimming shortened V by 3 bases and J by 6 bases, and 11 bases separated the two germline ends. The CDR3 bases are TGTGCCAGCTCACCGGCCGAGAGGGATGGCTACACCTTC. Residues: CASSPAERDGYTF.

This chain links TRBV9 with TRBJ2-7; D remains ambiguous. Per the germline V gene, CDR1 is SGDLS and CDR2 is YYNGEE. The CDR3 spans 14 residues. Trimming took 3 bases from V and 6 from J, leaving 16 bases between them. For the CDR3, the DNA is TGTGCCAGCAGCGCAGTGACACACACTGGCGAGCAGTACTTC. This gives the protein CASSAVTHTGEQYF.

The CDR3 DNA reads TGTGCCAGCACCGAAGGGGGGTCGTATCAGCCCCAGCATTTT. It translates to CASTEGGSYQPQHF. The chain joins TRBV2 to TRBJ1-5; TRBD1 is a possible D gene (6 bases). Germline lookup yields CDR1 SNHLY and CDR2 FYNNEI. The CDR3 loop spans 14 amino acids. The V gene lost 7 bases and the J gene lost 5 bases, with 15 bases spanning the gap.

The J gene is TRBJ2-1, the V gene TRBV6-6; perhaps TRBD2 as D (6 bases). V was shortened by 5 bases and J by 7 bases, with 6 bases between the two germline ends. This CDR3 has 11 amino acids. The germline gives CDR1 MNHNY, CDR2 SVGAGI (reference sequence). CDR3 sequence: CASSGRNEQFF. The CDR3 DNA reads TGTGCCAGCAGTGGGAGGAATGAGCAGTTCTTC.

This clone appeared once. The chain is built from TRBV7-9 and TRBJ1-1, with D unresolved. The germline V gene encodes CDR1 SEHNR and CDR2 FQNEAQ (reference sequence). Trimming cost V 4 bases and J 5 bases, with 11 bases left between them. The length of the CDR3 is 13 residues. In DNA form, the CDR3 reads TGTGCCAGCAGCTCGACCCCGGGGACTGAAGCTTTCTTT. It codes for CASSSTPGTEAFF.

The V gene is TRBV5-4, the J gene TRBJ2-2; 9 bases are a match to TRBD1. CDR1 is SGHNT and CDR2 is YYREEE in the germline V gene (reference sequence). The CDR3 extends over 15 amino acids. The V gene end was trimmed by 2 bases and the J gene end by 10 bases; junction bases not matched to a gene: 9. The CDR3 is CASSFRQGVTEELFF. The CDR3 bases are TGTGCCAGCAGCTTCCGACAGGGGGTAACGGAGGAGCTGTTTTTT.

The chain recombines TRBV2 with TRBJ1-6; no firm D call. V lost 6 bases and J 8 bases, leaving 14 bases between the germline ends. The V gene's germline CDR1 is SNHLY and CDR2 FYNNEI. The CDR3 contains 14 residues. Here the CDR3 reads CASSYAVGDSPLHF. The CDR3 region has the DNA TGTGCCAGCAGCTACGCCGTTGGGGATTCACCCCTCCACTTT.

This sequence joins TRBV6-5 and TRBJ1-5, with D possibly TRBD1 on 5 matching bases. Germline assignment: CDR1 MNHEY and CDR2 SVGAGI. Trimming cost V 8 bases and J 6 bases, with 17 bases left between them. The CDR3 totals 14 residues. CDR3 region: CASSRGGNGQPQHF. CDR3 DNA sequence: TGTGCCAGCTCCCGTGGGGGGAATGGTCAGCCCCAGCATTTT.

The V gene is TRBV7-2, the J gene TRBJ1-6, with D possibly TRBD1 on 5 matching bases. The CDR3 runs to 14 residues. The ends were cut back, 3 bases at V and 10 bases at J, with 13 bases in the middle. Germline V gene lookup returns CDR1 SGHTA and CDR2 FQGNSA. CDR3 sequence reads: CASSLGVSLSPLHF. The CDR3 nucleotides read TGTGCCAGCAGCTTGGGGGTCAGTCTATCACCCCTCCACTTT.

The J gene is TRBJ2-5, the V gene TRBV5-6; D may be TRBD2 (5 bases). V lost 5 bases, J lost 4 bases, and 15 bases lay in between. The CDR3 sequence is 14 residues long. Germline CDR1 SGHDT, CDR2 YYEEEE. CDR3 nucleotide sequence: TGTGCCAGCAGTTCACCAGTAGAGGGAGAGACCCAGTACTTC. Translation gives CASSSPVEGETQYF.

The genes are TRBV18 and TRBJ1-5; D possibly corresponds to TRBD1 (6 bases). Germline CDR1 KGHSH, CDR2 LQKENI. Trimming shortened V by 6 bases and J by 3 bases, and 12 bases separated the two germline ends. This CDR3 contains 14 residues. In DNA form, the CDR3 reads TGTGCCAGCTCGTACTCAGGGGTCAATCAGCCCCAGCATTTT. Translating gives CASSYSGVNQPQHF.